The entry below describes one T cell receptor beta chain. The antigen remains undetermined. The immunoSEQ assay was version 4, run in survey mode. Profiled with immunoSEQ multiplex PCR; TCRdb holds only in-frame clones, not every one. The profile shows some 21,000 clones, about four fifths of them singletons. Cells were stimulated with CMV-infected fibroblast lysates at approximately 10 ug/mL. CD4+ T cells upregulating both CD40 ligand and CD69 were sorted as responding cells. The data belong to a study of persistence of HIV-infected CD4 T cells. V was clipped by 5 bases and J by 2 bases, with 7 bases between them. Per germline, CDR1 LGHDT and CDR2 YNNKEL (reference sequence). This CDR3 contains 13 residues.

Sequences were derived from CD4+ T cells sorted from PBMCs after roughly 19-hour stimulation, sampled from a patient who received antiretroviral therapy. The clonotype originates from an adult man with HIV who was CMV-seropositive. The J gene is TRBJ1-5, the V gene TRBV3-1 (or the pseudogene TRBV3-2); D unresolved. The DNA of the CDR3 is TGTGCCAGCAGCTCAGGTGGCAATCAGCCCCAGCATTTT. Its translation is CASSSGGNQPQHF.